These T cell receptor beta chains were read from a single sample in a study of blood T cell repertoires in COVID-19. Sequencing used immunoSEQ multiplex PCR; TCRdb keeps in-frame clones, though not all of them. The sample holds about 240,000 clones, around 90% seen once. The sequenced material came from PBMCs or T cells enriched from blood (not recorded which). These receptor sequences come from a woman aged 25-40 years with acute COVID-19. Each CDR3 is given without its conserved first and last residue. Each record gives: D gene, V gene, J gene, CDR3 protein. The D gene is left open where the match is weak.

>NA|TRBV12-3/TRBV12-4|TRBJ1-4
ASTRGGEKLF
>TRBD2|TRBV5-4|TRBJ2-5
ASSLGEGAGVETQY
>TRBD1|TRBV6-5|TRBJ2-2
ASSYPGTGRTGELF
>NA|TRBV6-4|TRBJ1-2
ASSEGDAGETGYT
>TRBD2|TRBV5-4|TRBJ2-1
ASSPSSGGAKEQF
>NA|TRBV11-3|TRBJ2-7
ASSLAGISYEQY
>TRBD1|TRBV3-1/TRBV3-2|TRBJ2-7
ASSSWTGDSYEQY
>NA|TRBV12-3/TRBV12-4|TRBJ2-1
ASSNSNEQF
>NA|TRBV4-3|TRBJ1-5
ASSPSQGVGQPQH
>NA|TRBV5-1|TRBJ2-7
ASMNRDGSSYEQY
>TRBD2|TRBV6-1|TRBJ2-5
ASSEVNSGGAQETQY
>NA|TRBV28|TRBJ1-1
ASSFTWGRTEAF
>TRBD1|TRBV6-6|TRBJ1-3
ASSSTGTGNTIY
>NA|TRBV6-5|TRBJ2-1
ASRGAMQNEQF
>NA|TRBV6-1|TRBJ1-1
ASSETGRSAEAF
>NA|TRBV6-1|TRBJ2-7
ASSDRGGYEQY
>NA|TRBV11-2|TRBJ1-1
ASSEGIGRGNTEAF
>TRBD1|TRBV6-5|TRBJ2-7
ASSYSIGTGVGEQY
>TRBD1|TRBV24-1|TRBJ2-3
ATSDFAPVRDRGTDTQY
>NA|TRBV3-1/TRBV3-2|TRBJ1-2
ASSQVGANYGYT
>TRBD2|TRBV27|TRBJ2-5
ASRPRGLAGGPSVFETQY
>TRBD1|TRBV6-5|TRBJ2-2
ASSLEQGTGELF
>NA|TRBV5-4|TRBJ1-4
ASSLGAPEGEKLF